This paragraph covers one TCR beta chain sequence. Its target is unknown. This specimen belongs to a study of cytomegalovirus exposure and HLA in healthy donors. In the study overall: For the roughly 370 genotyped donors, 75% to 90% fell within the Caucasian-associated ancestry cluster. Study-wide points: Previous analysis showed most TCR beta V segments were productive about 90% or about 30% of the time. Cytomegalovirus-associated status was assigned to about 160 TCR beta chains.

V trimming: 0 bases; J trimming: 2 bases; junction bases outside the gene matches: 1. From germline, CDR1 is GTSNPN and CDR2 SVGIG (reference sequence). The CDR3 loop spans 14 amino acids. With 60 Vbeta and 13 Jbeta primers, the PCR was carried out. TCRdb keeps only in-frame clones here, not all; method: immunoSEQ multiplex PCR. The sample gives around 100,000 clones, 70% to 80% of which show up once; 2.5% to 3.5% is in the top ten. The chain carries TRBV30 and TRBJ1-3, with 7 bases matching TRBD1. The source of this sequence is a woman in her forties in good health and CMV-seronegative. The specimen was PBMCs. The CDR3 protein is CAWSVQGAGNTIYF. DNA of the CDR3: TGTGCCTGGAGTGTGCAGGGGGCTGGAAACACCATATATTTT.